This T cell receptor beta chain was sequenced in a study of T cell responses to AZD1222 COVID-19 vaccine. Clones were read by immunoSEQ multiplex PCR, and TCRdb kept only the in-frame ones, dropping some. This table has 150,000 to 200,000 clones, roughly 94% appearing once. In germline, CDR1 is LNHDA, CDR2 SQIVND (reference sequence). V was cut by 3 bases and J by 0 bases, with 9 bases left in between. The CDR3 is 15 amino acids. Study-wide findings and caveats: Spike-specific TCR breadth and depth were elevated following two AZD1222 doses. CD4 TCRs covered the whole spike, strongest at regions 160-218 and 743-854.

On this clone: Its target is unknown.

The rearrangement uses TRBV19 and TRBJ2-1; D possibly uses TRBD1 or TRBD2 (6 bases each). This receptor was taken from an adult who received the AZD1222 COVID-19 vaccine. The sample here was peripheral blood, taken 28 days after the second AZD1222 dose. The CDR3 DNA sequence: TGTGCCAGTAGTATTGAGGGGGGCTCCTACAATGAGCAGTTCTTC. The encoded protein is CASSIEGGSYNEQFF.